This T cell receptor beta chain was captured in a study of blood T cell repertoires in COVID-19. Study-level background: Collection of acute and convalescent COVID-19 samples took place in the United States, Italy and Spain. PBMCs, B-cell-depleted T cells, or T cells were the source of the cDNA or gDNA that made up the material.

Losses at the gene ends were 5 bases for V and 0 bases for J; bases not matched to a gene: 7. Germline V gene data show CDR1 as SEHNR and CDR2 as FQNEAQ (reference sequence). This CDR3 region has 17 residues. As originally analysed: The assay estimated nucleated cells by amplifying reference gene primers. Sequenced by immunoSEQ multiplex PCR; TCRdb stores in-frame clones only, minus some. The V and J calls and clone size are taken from that table; D and trimming were inferred from the DNA. The sample contains around 300,000 clones, 70% to 90% of which appear only once. The origin of this receptor is a woman aged 40 to 49 with acute or convalescent COVID-19. The sequenced sample was peripheral blood. V is TRBV7-9 and J is TRBJ1-6; the match to TRBD1 covers 7 bases. CDR3 residues: CASSARQGSSYNSPLHF. The CDR3 DNA reads as TGTGCCAGCAGCGCCCGACAGGGAAGCTCCTATAATTCACCCCTCCACTTT.